One sample yielded the 26 T cell receptor beta chains listed below, sequenced in a study of control samples from healthy donors and cancer patients (dated by TCRdb to about 2020). Library preparation used the immunoSEQ multiplex PCR assay. This immuneACCESS table, as held by TCRdb, lists in-frame sequences with V and J called but not all clones. Of the missing ones, under half trace to an unresolved V gene in checked studies; the others have no known cause. In all, the sample holds roughly 120,000 clones, and approximately 91% of those were seen once. The ten largest make up 7.8% of the sample. Source material: blood. All receptors derive from a woman younger than 30 in good health.

J is TRBJ2-1 and V is TRBV7-9; weak D call: TRBD1 (7 bases). V lost 5 bases and J 5 bases, leaving 19 bases between the germline ends. CDR3 length equals 16 residues. Germline-derived CDR1 and CDR2 are SEHNR and FQNEAQ (reference sequence). CDR3 coding DNA: TGTGCCAGCAGCGCTCGACTAGGTGGGACAGACAATGAGCAGTTCTTC. Translated, it gives CASSARLGGTDNEQFF.

V usage is TRBV7-9 and J usage is TRBJ1-5; no clear D. V lost 2 bases and J 4 bases, leaving 3 bases between the germline ends. CDR3 size: 12 residues. CDR1 is SEHNR, CDR2 FQNEAQ, per germline (reference sequence). The CDR3 sequence is CASSLINQPQHF. The CDR3 bases are TGTGCCAGCAGCTTAATAAATCAGCCCCAGCATTTT.

V and J are TRBV7-6 and TRBJ2-3; 9 nucleotides align to TRBD1. The CDR3 runs 16 residues. The V gene end was trimmed by 1 base and the J gene end by 2 bases; junction bases not matched to a gene: 4. CDR1 and CDR2 from the germline V gene are SGHVS and FNYEAQ. The CDR3 sequence is CASSLVGQGNTDTQYF. In DNA, the CDR3 is TGTGCCAGCAGCTTAGTGGGACAGGGCAACACAGATACGCAGTATTTT.

The gene calls are TRBV28 and TRBJ1-5; TRBD1 matches 9 bases. This CDR3 has 14 amino acids. CDR1 is MDHEN and CDR2 is SYDVKM in the germline V gene. The J segment lost 7 bases and the V segment lost 6 bases, leaving 7 bases of the junction unmatched. The CDR3 sequence is CASRRQGGRQPQHF. The CDR3, as DNA: TGTGCCAGCAGAAGACAGGGGGGACGCCAGCCCCAGCATTTT.

The V gene is TRBV7-8, the J gene TRBJ1-1; a possible D gene is TRBD1 (5 bases). CDR1 and CDR2 (germline): SGHVS, FQNEAQ. The CDR3 length is 15 residues. V shed 0 bases and J shed 0 bases, with 8 bases lying between them. CDR3 bases: TGTGCCAGCAGCTTAGCGAGGGGCCTGAACACTGAAGCTTTCTTT. Translating gives CASSLARGLNTEAFF. Full variable domain (outside the CDR3, taken from reference TRBV7-8 and TRBJ1-1): GAGVSQSPRYKVAKRGQDVALRCDPISGHVSLFWYQQALGQGPEFLTYFQNEAQLDKSGLPSDRFFAERPEGSVSTLKIQRTQQEDSAVYLCASSLARGLNTEAFFGQGTRLTVV.

This clone has a handful of counts. The chain uses TRBV4-3 and TRBJ2-7; TRBD2 agrees at 12 bases. This CDR3 contains 16 residues. Germline CDR1 is LGHNA and CDR2 is YSLEER. With 0 bases clipped from V and 7 bases from J, the junction kept 7 bases outside the gene matches. The CDR3 DNA follows: TGCGCCAGCAGCCAAGATTTGACTAGCGGGAGTGGTGAGCAGTACTTC. Translation: CASSQDLTSGSGEQYF.

This rearrangement joins TRBV10-2 to TRBJ1-6; possible D gene TRBD1, 6 bases. In germline, CDR1 is WSHSY, CDR2 SAAADI. The CDR3 is 20 amino acids. The ends were cut back, 5 bases at V and 0 bases at J, with 23 bases in the middle. The CDR3 here is CASSRKGGTLRSSYNSPLHF. The CDR3 nucleotides are TGCGCCAGCAGTCGAAAGGGGGGAACCCTGCGGAGCTCCTATAATTCACCCCTCCACTTT.

The V and J genes are TRBV27 and TRBJ2-2; TRBD2 agrees at 11 bases. The CDR3 runs 19 residues. CDR1 is MNHEY and CDR2 is SMNVEV in the germline V gene (reference sequence). V was pared by 5 bases and J by 5 bases, with 16 bases of the junction left unmatched. CDR3 residues: CASSVRKTIAGGGTGELFF. The DNA for the CDR3 is TGTGCCAGCAGTGTTCGGAAAACTATAGCGGGAGGGGGGACCGGGGAGCTGTTTTTT.

This chain uses TRBV28 with TRBJ1-2; 7 nucleotides align to TRBD1. Germline V gives CDR1 MDHEN, CDR2 SYDVKM. V dropped 5 bases and J dropped 8; count of bases not matched to a gene: 8. The CDR3 is 13 amino acids. The CDR3 is CASSIPRRGGYTF. The CDR3 bases are TGTGCCAGCAGTATCCCTCGCAGGGGGGGCTACACCTTC.

The rearrangement links TRBV29-1 to TRBJ2-5; D may correspond to TRBD1 or TRBD2 (5 bases each). Germline CDR1 and CDR2: SQVTM and ANQGSEA. The length of the CDR3 is 12 residues. Trimming cost V 4 bases and J 7 bases, with 13 bases left between them. The CDR3 nucleotides read TGCAGCGTTGCAGGGACGGATGGGACCCAGTACTTC. This translates into CSVAGTDGTQYF.

The chain employs TRBV19 and TRBJ2-5; D tentatively fits TRBD1 or TRBD2 (6 bases each). This CDR3 spans 15 amino acids. In germline, CDR1 is LNHDA, CDR2 SQIVND (reference sequence). Trimming left V 7 bases short and J 1 base short, with 16 bases between. The CDR3 DNA reads as TGTGCCAGTAAGCAGGGGTGGCGGGGCCAAGAGACCCAGTACTTC. Protein sequence: CASKQGWRGQETQYF.

The chain joins TRBV24-1 to TRBJ2-7, with no clear D. V lost 6 bases to trimming and J lost 0 bases, with 11 bases between them. The CDR3 consists of 14 residues. Germline V lookup: CDR1 KGHDR, CDR2 SFDVKD. CDR3 sequence: CATSRGRNSYEQYF. DNA for the CDR3: TGTGCCACCAGTCGTGGCAGGAACTCCTACGAGCAGTACTTC.

In this sample, this clone turned up once. This chain links TRBV5-4 with TRBJ1-2; D perhaps matches TRBD1 (6 bases). CDR1 is SGHNT, CDR2 YYREEE, per germline (reference sequence). The CDR3 contains 15 residues. The germline V and J ends were trimmed by 4 bases and 1 base, with 14 bases remaining between them. The CDR3 here is CASSHRDTSNYGYTF. The CDR3 coding sequence is TGTGCCAGCAGCCACCGGGACACCAGTAACTATGGCTACACCTTC. Full variable domain (rest looked up from reference TRBV5-4 and TRBJ1-2): ETGVTQSPTHLIKTRGQQVTLRCSSQSGHNTVSWYQQALGQGPQFIFQYYREEENGRGNFPPRFSGLQFPNYSSELNVNALELDDSALYLCASSHRDTSNYGYTFGSGTRLTVV.

The J gene is TRBJ2-5, the V gene TRBV14; 7 nucleotides line up with TRBD2. Germline-derived CDR1 and CDR2 are SGHDN and FVKESK. The CDR3 totals 12 residues. V lost 5 bases, J lost 5 bases, and 2 bases stayed unmatched. The CDR3 bases are TGTGCCAGCAGCTACGGGAGGGAGACCCAGTACTTC. Translation: CASSYGRETQYF.

The chain uses TRBV19 and TRBJ1-5; possibly TRBD1 for D (5 bases). Looked up from germline, CDR1 is LNHDA and CDR2 is SQIVND (reference sequence). The CDR3 consists of 15 residues. Trimming removed 3 bases at V and 0 bases at J, with 9 bases between. The chain's CDR3 is CASSIKGNSNQPQHF. In DNA, the CDR3 is TGTGCCAGTAGTATTAAGGGGAATAGCAATCAGCCCCAGCATTTT.

The chain joins TRBV24-1 to TRBJ2-7, with TRBD1 matching 8 bases. The V gene's germline CDR1 is KGHDR and CDR2 SFDVKD. Trimming at V came to 3 bases and at J to 2 bases, leaving 5 bases not matched to a gene. The CDR3 covers 15 residues. CDR3 coding DNA: TGTGCCACCAGTGATAAAGCGACAGGGGCCTACGAGCAGTACTTC. This sequence encodes CATSDKATGAYEQYF.

V and J are TRBV27 and TRBJ2-7; 10 bases are shared with TRBD1. The CDR3 length is 15 residues. J was trimmed by 1 base and V by 6 bases; bases with no gene match: 6. Germline CDR1 and CDR2: MNHEY and SMNVEV (reference sequence). CDR3 DNA sequence: TGTGCCAGCAGCCTCCGGACAGGGGGATCCTACGAGCAGTACTTC. Translated: CASSLRTGGSYEQYF.

The CDR3 DNA follows: TGCGCCAGCAGCTCGATGGGGGGACGGGGCACCGGGGAGCTGTTTTTT. Encoded protein: CASSSMGGRGTGELFF. The chain links TRBV5-1 to TRBJ2-2; weak D call: TRBD2 (6 bases). Trimming shortened V by 3 bases and J by 4 bases, and 16 bases separated the two germline ends. Per the germline V gene, CDR1 is SGHRS and CDR2 is YFSETQ. The CDR3 runs 16 residues. Combining the CDR3 with reference TRBV5-1 and TRBJ2-2 gives the whole variable domain KAGVTQTPRYLIKTRGQQVTLSCSPISGHRSVSWYQQTPGQGLQFLFEYFSETQRNKGNFPGRFSGRQFSNSRSEMNVSTLELGDSALYLCASSSMGGRGTGELFFGEGSRLTVL.

The chain has TRBV15 and TRBJ1-3; no reliable D call. Germline CDR1 reads LNHNV; CDR2 reads YYDKDF (reference sequence). The CDR3 has 13 amino acids. V was cut by 3 bases and J by 0 bases, with 3 bases left in between. The CDR3 DNA sequence: TGTGCCACCAGCAGGGGCTCTGGAAACACCATATATTTT. It translates to CATSRGSGNTIYF.

As for this clone: Different DNA sequences within this sample yield the same CDR3. J is TRBJ1-1 and V is TRBV28; a possible D gene is TRBD1 (5 bases). Germline V gene sequence: CDR1 MDHEN, CDR2 SYDVKM. The CDR3 has 15 amino acids. The V end lost 2 bases, the J end lost 3 bases, and 13 bases lay between the germline ends. CDR3 DNA sequence: TGTGCCAGCAGTTTAGGGGGTGGGGGTGACACTGAAGCTTTCTTT. Protein product: CASSLGGGGDTEAFF.

This clone appeared a single time. This chain uses TRBV19 with TRBJ1-1; D perhaps matches TRBD1 (5 bases). Between the trimmed V and J ends, which lost 9 bases and 0 bases, there was a span of 14 bases. The germline V gene has CDR1 LNHDA and CDR2 SQIVND (reference sequence). The CDR3 sequence is 14 residues long. The CDR3, as DNA: TGTGCCAGCCTACCGGGACCTGTGAACACTGAAGCTTTCTTT. It translates to CASLPGPVNTEAFF. The full variable domain, its missing parts supplied by reference TRBV19 and TRBJ1-1, is DGGITQSPKYLFRKEGQNVTLSCEQNLNHDAMYWYRQDPGQGLRLIYYSQIVNDFQKGDIAEGYSVSREKKESFPLTVTSAQKNPTAFYLCASLPGPVNTEAFFGQGTRLTVV.

V gene TRBV24-1 combines with J gene TRBJ2-3; 9 bases line up with TRBD1. Trimming at V came to 5 bases and at J to 0 bases, leaving 5 bases not matched to a gene. The germline V gene encodes CDR1 KGHDR and CDR2 SFDVKD. There are 16 residues in the CDR3. The DNA for the CDR3 is TGTGCCACCAGTGTTCCAGGACAGGGGAGCACAGATACGCAGTATTTT. It specifies CATSVPGQGSTDTQYF.

The chain recombines TRBV19 with TRBJ1-6; D is unclear. V shed 0 bases and J shed 11 bases, with 11 bases lying between them. In germline, CDR1 is LNHDA, CDR2 SQIVND (reference sequence). This CDR3 has 14 residues. Here the CDR3 reads CASSIDRVLPPLHF. The CDR3 DNA sequence: TGTGCCAGTAGTATAGATCGGGTGTTGCCACCCCTCCACTTT.

This clone was picked up one time. The J gene is TRBJ2-5, the V gene TRBV18; D remains unclear. The CDR3 extends over 12 amino acids. Germline CDR1 is KGHSH and CDR2 is LQKENI. With 5 bases removed from V and 0 bases from J, the gap between germline ends came to 4 bases. The CDR3 loop reads CASSANQETQYF. The CDR3 DNA reads as TGTGCCAGCTCAGCCAACCAAGAGACCCAGTACTTC.

This rearrangement joins TRBV7-2 to TRBJ1-3; TRBD1 might be the D (6 bases). Looked up from germline, CDR1 is SGHTA and CDR2 is FQGNSA. Trimming stripped 5 bases from V and 0 bases from J, with 14 bases between. This CDR3 has 16 residues. CDR3 sequence: CASSPDSPSSGNTIYF. Here the CDR3 DNA reads TGTGCCAGCAGCCCGGACAGCCCGAGCTCTGGAAACACCATATATTTT.

The J gene is TRBJ1-5, the V gene TRBV6-1, with D unresolved. CDR3 length: 15 amino acids. CDR1 and CDR2 (germline): MNHNS, SASEGT. V lost 6 bases, J lost 1 base, and 13 bases lay in between. The CDR3 DNA reads as TGTGCCAGCAGAGACCAGGCCTCGAGCAATCAGCCCCAGCATTTT. Translated: CASRDQASSNQPQHF.